These 5 T cell receptor beta chains were all obtained from the same sample, sequenced in a study of cytomegalovirus exposure and HLA in healthy donors (dated by TCRdb to about 2017). Library method: the immunoSEQ multiplex PCR assay. The multiplex PCR relied on a mix of 60 forward primers for TCR Vbeta segments and 13 reverse primers for TCR Jbeta segments. Held by TCRdb, this immuneACCESS table contains in-frame sequences only and omits some clones. Under half of the omission traces to an unresolved V gene where checked; the cause of the rest is unknown. The sample table contains more than 95,000 clones; only one count was recorded for over 75% of them. About 5.3% of the sample comes from the top ten. The sample taken for sequencing was PBMCs. These receptors all come from a man in his fifties or sixties in good health and CMV-seropositive.

As for this clone: Germline is not matched at one junction end, which may reflect a read error. The chain is built from TRBV7-9 and TRBJ2-6; 8 nucleotides agree with TRBD1. Germline CDR1 and CDR2: SEHNR and FQNEAQ (reference sequence). The CDR3 runs 17 residues. This CDR3 is CSSSAGQGFSGANVLTF. DNA for the CDR3: TGTTCCAGCAGCGCCGGACAGGGCTTCTCTGGGGCCAACGTCCTGACTTTC.

The chain recombines TRBV7-2 with TRBJ1-1, with D tentatively TRBD1 (5 bases). Looked up from germline, CDR1 is SGHTA and CDR2 is FQGNSA. Deletions cut 3 bases from V and 6 bases from J, with 11 bases between. This CDR3 region has 13 residues. The CDR3 sequence: CASSFGREAEAFF. In nucleotides, the CDR3 is TGTGCCAGCAGCTTCGGCAGGGAGGCTGAAGCTTTCTTT.

The J gene is TRBJ2-7, the V gene TRBV25-1, with 9 bases lining up with TRBD1. CDR3 length equals 17 residues. V shed 2 bases and J 7 bases; nucleotides not matched to a gene: 15. CDR1 and CDR2 (germline): MGHDK, SYGVNS. CDR3: CASSERFLGQGSGEQYF. The CDR3 bases are TGTGCCAGCAGTGAAAGATTCTTGGGACAGGGTTCAGGGGAGCAGTACTTC.

As for this clone: One end of the junction varies from germline; a read error may be responsible. This chain joins TRBV6-1 and TRBJ1-2; D may be TRBD1 (5 bases). The germline V gene has CDR1 MNHNS and CDR2 SASEGT. The CDR3 sequence is 15 residues long. The CDR3 nucleotides are TGTGCCAGCAGCGAAGAGGTCAGGGCGAACTATGGCTACACCTTC. It translates to CASSEEVRANYGYTF.

The chain combines TRBV5-1 with TRBJ2-1; 12 nucleotides align to TRBD2. J gave up 8 bases and V 0 bases, and 15 bases lay outside the gene matches. The CDR3 runs 19 residues. Looked up from germline, CDR1 is SGHRS and CDR2 is YFSETQ. The CDR3 protein is CASSLGGLAGGRISHEQFF. The CDR3 DNA reads as TGCGCCAGCAGCTTGGGGGGGCTAGCGGGGGGGCGTATCTCCCATGAGCAGTTCTTC. The full variable domain, completed using reference TRBV5-1 and TRBJ2-1, is KAGVTQTPRYLIKTRGQQVTLSCSPISGHRSVSWYQQTPGQGLQFLFEYFSETQRNKGNFPGRFSGRQFSNSRSEMNVSTLELGDSALYLCASSLGGLAGGRISHEQFFGPGTRLTVL.